The entry below describes one T cell receptor (beta chain). No antigen is known for it. The data are from a study of PD-1 blockade in classical Hodgkin lymphoma. As for the study in general: Patients were infused with nivolumab 3 mg/kg every 2 weeks.

Study-level points and caveats: Exclusion was applied to patients who started nivolumab under 1 year after ASCT. Baseline diversity in complete responders resembled that of newly diagnosed patients.

Assay used: immunoSEQ multiplex PCR; TCRdb lists only in-frame clones, some missing. The sample lists roughly 49,000 clones, 90% occurring once. Time point indicated: cycle 4 day 1 (C4D1), after five to seven weeks of nivolumab. Each of the patients experienced relapse following autologous stem cell transplantation, and their brentuximab vedotin exposure differed. This TCR derives from a human donor with classical Hodgkin lymphoma. The sequenced sample was peripheral blood mononuclear cells (PBMCs), obtained before the fourth cycle of nivolumab.

CDR3 in amino acids: CASSLAKGGQGRDTGELFF. The CDR3 bases are TGTGCCAGCAGCTTGGCCAAAGGAGGACAGGGAAGGGACACCGGGGAGCTGTTTTTT. The genes are TRBV5-8 and TRBJ2-2; TRBD1 agrees at 8 bases. In germline, CDR1 is SGHTS, CDR2 YDEGEE. V trimming: 0 bases; J trimming: 3 bases; junction bases outside the gene matches: 13. The CDR3 runs to 19 residues.